This is a list of T cell receptor beta chains from one sample in a study of shared clonotypes between healthy human individuals. Profiled with immunoSEQ multiplex PCR; TCRdb holds only in-frame clones, not every one. The sample holds 2 million to 2.5 million clones; more than 85% are singletons and the top ten take about 0.39%. The sequenced sample consisted of naive CD4+ T cells from PBMCs. The receptors come from a man between 18 and 29 years old in good health. Some clones in this sample may be carry-over from other donors' samples. Each CDR3 is given without its conserved first and last residue. Size tells how often a clone was seen (once, few, many) or the class of an expanded clone, and some rows leave it out.

clone_size,v_call,cdr3_aa
once,TRBV2,ASRWAGDVRGDTQY
.,TRBV11-2,ASSLVFDTGDIQY
.,TRBV6-1,ASNGGVNEKLF
.,TRBV7-8,ASSLSGTGAPGNTIY
.,TRBV11-2,ASSLDLSLGGISGQY
.,TRBV29-1,SVEAALGEKLF
.,TRBV7-2,ASSFQSGSEQY
.,TRBV11-2,ASSSLAGGTYEQY
.,TRBV2,ASSGWYPGSPNSGNTIY
once,TRBV18,ASSPRRQTRNTEAF
.,TRBV6-5,ASSGQTGDGYT
.,TRBV4-3,ASSHFPRGPESSTDTQY
.,TRBV7-2,ASSSLRDTQY
.,TRBV9,ASNGPGANVLT
.,TRBV7-9,ASSLVRGATSNQPQH
.,TRBV27,ASSQGLAGGDTQY
.,TRBV6-5,ASSSRDLLNYGYT
.,TRBV10-1,ASSNAGITYEQY
.,TRBV5-1,ASSKQGTGELF
.,TRBV15,ATSRDLFSGNTIY
.,TRBV6-5,ASSYSGGRTDTQY
.,TRBV7-3,ASSFSPRLLGELF
once,TRBV11-2,ASSLPSGTVYNEQF
.,TRBV28,ASSLQGGYTDTQY
.,TRBV28,ASRSGESYGYT
.,TRBV5-4,ASSRQPSGETQY
.,TRBV27,ASSAGRANTEAF
.,TRBV6-6,ASSTSSGPYNEQF
.,TRBV28,ASSLSAWADTQY
once,TRBV7-2,ASSSPTSGRVYEQY
.,TRBV14,ASSQDEAGFYGYT
.,TRBV7-9,ASSSPAGFFGAEAF
.,TRBV28,ASSNADTQY
.,TRBV7-2,ASSRTYEQY
.,TRBV19,ASSKQGANYGYT
.,TRBV5-1,ASSLGTGVRLQY
.,TRBV6-5,ASSLGGWQPQH
.,TRBV4-1,ASSRSGTRSTGELF
.,TRBV7-8,ASSLAGGQY
.,TRBV6-5,ASSGNRGQETQY
.,TRBV5-1,ASSFVSTGGEKLF
.,TRBV9,ASSAGGHSNQPQH
.,TRBV19,ASSKPGQLNGHGYT
.,TRBV7-3,ASGYPGSSGANVLT
.,TRBV7-2,ASSLSTGTGGGGYT
.,TRBV18,ASSPFGGSGVDEQY
few,TRBV2,ASSEYIGNTIY
.,TRBV5-4,ASSLSSQGPRPGAF
.,TRBV6-4,ASRENWEVYSNQPQH
.,TRBV28,ASSFIFGVGRRPQH
.,TRBV6-5,ATSQVPHQPQH
.,TRBV9,ASSVDLGNEQF
.,TRBV7-8,ASSPRQPHEQY
.,TRBV18,ASSLGAGSYNEQF